Listed below are T cell receptor beta chains from one sample, sequenced in a study of T cells in Graves' hyperthyroidism and ophthalmopathy. Via MiXCR, TCRdb re-called the multiplex PCR reads, giving one row per CDR3 protein. The sample holds some 600,000 distinct CDR3 sequences, approximately 13% seen once. Sequenced material: blood. Source of these receptors: a woman in her twenties or thirties with Graves' hyperthyroidism that later progressed to Graves' ophthalmopathy. Each CDR3 is given with its conserved first and last residue. Fields, in order: D gene, clone size, J gene, V gene, CDR3 DNA, CDR3 protein. D genes are given only for firm matches. Clone size is given for some rows only: seen once, a few or many times, or a class if the clone is expanded.

-	-	TRBJ2-1	TRBV5-1	TGCGCCAGCAGCTCTGTCCTGGCGGGACGGAATGAGCAGTTCTTC	CASSSVLAGRNEQFF
-	-	TRBJ2-5	TRBV3-2	TGTGCCAGCAGCCGCAGACTAGCGGGGGTCCAGACCCAGTACTTC	CASSRRLAGVQTQYF
TRBD2	few	TRBJ2-1	TRBV28	TGTGCCAGCAGTTTACCCGCGGGAGGGCCGGATGAGCAGTTCTTC	CASSLPAGGPDEQFF
-	many	TRBJ1-2	TRBV18	TGTGCCAGCTCACCAGACCGGGACCAAGTTCATGGCTACACCTTC	CASSPDRDQVHGYTF
TRBD1	-	TRBJ1-2	TRBV30	TGTGCCTGGGGGGGGACAGGGGGTTTAGATACCGCTTGGCGGGGAAGCTACACCTTC	CAWGGTGGLDTAWRGSYTF
-	few	TRBJ2-1	TRBV9	TGTGCCAGCAGCGGAGGGGCCAATGAGCAGTTCTTC	CASSGGANEQFF
-	many	TRBJ1-6	TRBV3-1	TGTGCCAGCAGCCAAGAAGGTCAGGGCGGTTCACCCCTCCACTTT	CASSQEGQGGSPLHF
TRBD2	many	TRBJ2-1	TRBV6-2/TRBV6-3	TGTGCCAGCAGTGGGCTAGCGGGAGCACGTGAGCAGTTCTTC	CASSGLAGAREQFF
-	few	TRBJ1-1	TRBV6-2/TRBV6-3	TGTGCCAGCAGTTGGTCAGAGATCTACACTGAAGCTTTCTTT	CASSWSEIYTEAFF
-	few	TRBJ1-5	TRBV4-1	TGCGCCAGCAGCCACACTTGGGGTAGTAGCAATCAGCCCCAGCATTTT	CASSHTWGSSNQPQHF
TRBD1	-	TRBJ1-5	TRBV28	TGTGCCAGCAGCCGGTCGGGGACAGGCAATCAGCCCCAGCATTTT	CASSRSGTGNQPQHF
-	few	TRBJ2-5	TRBV6-2/TRBV6-3	TGTGCCAGCAGTTACGGTCAAGAGACCCAGTACTTC	CASSYGQETQYF
TRBD1	many	TRBJ2-7	TRBV20-1	TGCAGTGCTACTGACAGGGGAGTGGACGAGCAGTACTTC	CSATDRGVDEQYF
-	-	TRBJ1-2	TRBV19	TGTGCCACCAGAATTAACTATGGCTACACCTTC	CATRINYGYTF
TRBD1	-	TRBJ2-3	TRBV20-1	TGCAATGCTCACCGGGGACAGGGGGTTTCGTTTCCAGATACGCAGTATTTT	CNAHRGQGVSFPDTQYF
-	many	TRBJ2-7	TRBV29-1	TGCAGCGTTGTCTTGGACATATACGAGCAGTACTTC	CSVVLDIYEQYF
TRBD2	-	TRBJ2-7	TRBV12-3/TRBV12-4	TGTGCCAGCAGTTTTAGGACTAGCGTTTCCTACGAGCAGTACTTC	CASSFRTSVSYEQYF
-	many	TRBJ1-1	TRBV5-1	TGCGCCAGCAGCTTCGACAGTGAAGCTTTCTTT	CASSFDSEAFF
-	few	TRBJ2-3	TRBV6-1	TGTGCCAGCAGTGGATCCTGGCAGCCTAGCACAGATACGCAGTATTTT	CASSGSWQPSTDTQYF
-	once	TRBJ2-5	TRBV6-5	TGTGCCAGCAGTTACTCGTTTAGCCCGGAGACCCAGTACTTC	CASSYSFSPETQYF
-	-	TRBJ1-5	TRBV5-6	TGTGCCAGCAGCTTGGTTGGGGAGGGCCCCCAGCCCCAGCATTTT	CASSLVGEGPQPQHF
-	many	TRBJ1-1	TRBV11-1	TGTGCCAGCAGCTTAGAGATTGACACTGAAGCTTTCTTT	CASSLEIDTEAFF
-	many	TRBJ1-1	TRBV29-1	TGCAGCGTTGGACTCCATCCGAGACCGACTGAAGCTTTCTTT	CSVGLHPRPTEAFF
-	many	TRBJ2-1	TRBV6-2/TRBV6-3	TGTGCCAGCAGTTATGGACGGAGTCGTTCCCCCCATGAGCAGTTCTTC	CASSYGRSRSPHEQFF
-	few	TRBJ1-5	TRBV20-1	TGCAGTGCTATTAAGGGGAAAATGGGGAATCAGCCCCAGCATTTT	CSAIKGKMGNQPQHF
TRBD2	-	TRBJ2-2	TRBV5-1	TGCGCCAGCAGCGGAGTGCTAGCGGGAGGGCCCGGGGAGCTGTTTTTT	CASSGVLAGGPGELFF
-	few	TRBJ2-6	TRBV7-9	TGTGCCAGCAGCTTACATCCCTCTGGGGCCAACGTCCTGACTTTC	CASSLHPSGANVLTF
-	many	TRBJ2-3	TRBV19	TGTGCCAGTACCCCACAACGGGGATCCACAGATACGCAGTATTTT	CASTPQRGSTDTQYF
-	many	TRBJ1-6	TRBV11-3	TGTGCCAGCAGCTTTCCGGGGAGCTCACCCCTCCACTTT	CASSFPGSSPLHF
-	-	TRBJ1-1	TRBV6-1	TGTGCCAGCACCGACACGTTTGAAGCTTTCTTT	CASTDTFEAFF
-	many	TRBJ2-2	TRBV6-2/TRBV6-3	TGTGCCAGCAGTTTCAGCGGGTACACCGGGGAGCTGTTTTTT	CASSFSGYTGELFF
-	few	TRBJ2-2	TRBV5-6	TGTGCCAGCAGCTTCCCCCCGTCGAACACCGGGGAGCCGTTTTTT	CASSFPPSNTGEPFF
-	few	TRBJ1-2	TRBV6-1	TGTGCCAGCAGTGAGGAGGGGCTGTTTGCGGATGGCTACACCTTC	CASSEEGLFADGYTF
TRBD1	many	TRBJ1-3	TRBV5-8	TGTGCCAGCAGCTTGGCGGACAGGGCCTCGAACTATGGAAACACCATATATTTT	CASSLADRASNYGNTIYF
-	-	TRBJ2-7	TRBV27	TGTGCCAGCAGTTGGGGGGTAAACTCCTACGAGCAGTACTTC	CASSWGVNSYEQYF
TRBD1	many	TRBJ2-7	TRBV7-9	TGTGCCAGCAGCACCGGGACAGGGTGGTCCTACGAGCAGTACTTC	CASSTGTGWSYEQYF
-	many	TRBJ2-5	TRBV19	TGTGCCAGTAGTATAGTAGGGGAAGAGACCCAGTACTTC	CASSIVGEETQYF
TRBD2	many	TRBJ2-1	TRBV19	TGTGCCAGTACTCCAGCGGGGAAGAACAATGAGCAGTTCTTC	CASTPAGKNNEQFF
TRBD1	many	TRBJ2-1	TRBV29-1	TGCAGCGTAGAGACAGGGGGCAGGGGTAATGAGCAGTTCTTC	CSVETGGRGNEQFF
-	many	TRBJ1-2	TRBV9	TGTGCCAGCAGCACGGGGAGCACCCCGTATGGCTACACCTTC	CASSTGSTPYGYTF
-	-	TRBJ1-2	TRBV18	TGTGCCAGCTCGCCAGGGCGGGATAACTATGGCTACACCTTC	CASSPGRDNYGYTF
-	many	TRBJ2-7	TRBV14	TGTGCCAGCAGCGACGGGGGACAGTCCTTCTACGAGCAGTACTTC	CASSDGGQSFYEQYF
-	many	TRBJ2-3	TRBV27	TGTGCCAGCAAGGAAAGCTTCCCAGATACGCAGTATTTT	CASKESFPDTQYF
-	-	TRBJ2-5	TRBV28	TGTGCCAGCAGTCGGGGGGCTCTCTTGCAAGAGACCCAGTACTTC	CASSRGALLQETQYF
TRBD2	-	TRBJ2-1	TRBV24-1	TGTGCCACCAGTGATCCCGGGACTAGCGGGAGAGCATTCCTCGATGAGCAGTTCTTC	CATSDPGTSGRAFLDEQFF
TRBD1	many	TRBJ1-2	TRBV5-1	TGCGCCAGCACAACCGGACAGGGGATCGACTATGGCTACACCTTC	CASTTGQGIDYGYTF
-	many	TRBJ1-1	TRBV6-1	TGTGCCAGCAGTGACATTGAAGCTTTCTTT	CASSDIEAFF
TRBD2	many	TRBJ2-2	TRBV29-1	TGCAGCGCACGGACTAGCGGGAGGACCGGGGAGCTGTTTTTT	CSARTSGRTGELFF